The 24 T cell receptor beta chains below come from one sample, sequenced in a study of patients and donors after allogeneic stem cell transplantation. TCRdb reprocessed the RT-PCR reads via MiXCR and lists one record per CDR3 protein. The sample has about 410,000 distinct CDR3 sequences, 16% seen once; the top ten hold roughly 7%. Specimen: blood, either unsorted or a sorted T cell fraction (not recorded which). These receptors all come from a human donor who was either an allogeneic HSCT recipient or a stem cell or donor lymphocyte infusion donor (not recorded which). It is not recorded whose cells these are; they may come from a transplant donor.

This clonotype was counted a few times. The gene calls are TRBV18 and TRBJ2-3; D tentatively reads TRBD1 or TRBD2 (5 bases each). Trimming pared 6 bases from V and 1 base from J, leaving 11 bases between. The CDR3 totals 14 residues. The germline gives CDR1 KGHSH, CDR2 LQKENI. The CDR3 sequence is CASSIGAGTDTQYF. DNA of the CDR3: TGTGCCAGCTCTATCGGGGCAGGCACAGATACGCAGTATTTT. Drawing the rest from reference TRBV18 and TRBJ2-3, the complete variable domain is NAGVMQNPRHLVRRRGQEARLRCSPMKGHSHVYWYRQLPEEGLKFMVYLQKENIIDESGMPKERFSAEFPKEGPSILRIQQVVRGDSAAYFCASSIGAGTDTQYFGPGTRLTVL.

This sequence joins TRBV2 and TRBJ2-2; D not certain. Trimming took 2 bases from V and 6 from J, leaving 7 bases between them. The CDR3 spans 13 residues. The germline CDR1 and CDR2 sequences are SNHLY and FYNNEI. The CDR3 coding sequence is TGTGCCAGCAGTGAAATTTTGGCCGGGGAGCTGTTTTTT. It encodes CASSEILAGELFF.

This clonotype was detected a few times. The CDR3 coding sequence is TGTGCCAGCAGCTTAACAGGACTTCTCTGCGAAAAACTGTTTTTT. Translated: CASSLTGLLCEKLFF. The gene calls are TRBV11-3 and TRBJ1-4; TRBD1 might be the D (5 bases). V lost 2 bases, J lost 8 bases, and 15 bases lay in between. CDR1 is SGHNT, CDR2 YENEEA, per germline. The CDR3 extends over 15 amino acids.

The table lists this clonotype with many counts. The chain combines TRBV29-1 with TRBJ2-1; D remains ambiguous. The CDR3 loop spans 10 amino acids. Germline loops: CDR1 SQVTM, CDR2 ANQGSEA. The V end lost 5 bases, the J end lost 4 bases, and 3 bases lay between the germline ends. As DNA, the CDR3 is TGCAGCGTTCAATACAATGAGCAGTTCTTC. It specifies CSVQYNEQFF.

This clonotype has a count of ten or more. V and J are TRBV20-1 and TRBJ2-4; 7 bases map to TRBD1. From germline, CDR1 is DFQATT and CDR2 SNEGSKA (reference sequence). Trimming took 5 bases from V and 3 from J; bases not matched to a gene: 7. The CDR3 sequence is 14 residues long. CDR3 amino acids: CSAQDRTYKNIQYF. The CDR3 nucleotides are TGCAGTGCTCAGGACAGGACCTACAAAAACATTCAGTACTTC.

V and J are TRBV6-5 and TRBJ1-2; no firm D call. The CDR3 runs to 16 residues. V lost 0 bases and J 2 bases, leaving 13 bases between the germline ends. Germline CDR1 and CDR2: MNHEY and SVGAGI. The CDR3 nucleotides read TGTGCCAGCAGTTACTCGAAGGGTCCGGGGAACTATGGCTACACCTTC. Translation gives CASSYSKGPGNYGYTF.

This chain connects TRBV6-1 to TRBJ2-3; the match to TRBD2 covers 13 bases. The CDR3 totals 18 residues. The J segment lost 0 bases and the V segment lost 6 bases, leaving 9 bases of the junction unmatched. CDR1 MNHNS and CDR2 SASEGT come from the germline V gene. The CDR3 region has the DNA TGTGCCAGCAGGGCGACTAGCGGGGGGTTTACTAGCACAGATACGCAGTATTTT. This encodes CASRATSGGFTSTDTQYF.

The chain has TRBV6-1 and TRBJ2-3; maybe TRBD2 (6 bases). Looked up from germline, CDR1 is MNHNS and CDR2 is SASEGT. V shed 6 bases and J shed 0 bases, with 13 bases lying between them. The CDR3 is 15 amino acids. The CDR3 DNA sequence: TGTGCCAGCAGCCAAAGGACTACTAGCACAGATACGCAGTATTTT. Encoded protein: CASSQRTTSTDTQYF.

The chain links TRBV24-1 to TRBJ1-5; 8 bases are shared with TRBD1. The CDR3 is 15 residues long. V lost 4 bases, J lost 2 bases, and 3 bases stayed unmatched. In germline, CDR1 is KGHDR, CDR2 SFDVKD. This chain's CDR3 is CATSEAGGRNQPQHF. The CDR3 DNA reads TGTGCCACCAGTGAGGCAGGGGGCCGCAATCAGCCCCAGCATTTT.

This clonotype was observed a few times. CDR3 nucleotide sequence: TGTGCCAGCAGATCGACGCGACTAGCGACGAGCAATGAGCAGTTCTTC. Protein product: CASRSTRLATSNEQFF. The chain carries TRBV2 and TRBJ2-1; TRBD2 aligns across 8 bases. Germline trimming cut 6 bases from V and 6 bases from J; bases unmatched to any gene: 13. The CDR3 totals 16 residues. CDR1 is SNHLY, CDR2 FYNNEI, per germline.

This clonotype was detected only a few times. The chain uses TRBV7-8 and TRBJ2-1; 7 positions match TRBD2. Germline CDR1 and CDR2: SGHVS and FQNEAQ. V dropped 3 bases and J dropped 7; count of bases not matched to a gene: 12. The CDR3 has 16 amino acids. The CDR3 coding sequence is TGTGCCAGCAGCTTCGATTTTCGGGGGGTACCGAATGAGCAGTTCTTC. Translation gives CASSFDFRGVPNEQFF.

This clonotype was observed a handful of times. The rearrangement joins TRBV6-1 to TRBJ1-1, with TRBD1 matching over 8 bases. The CDR3 runs to 14 residues. J gave up 7 bases and V 6 bases, and 10 bases lay outside the gene matches. Germline V gene data show CDR1 as MNHNS and CDR2 as SASEGT. The CDR3 DNA sequence: TGTGCCAGCAGCGCCGGGACAGGCCCCTTTGAAGCTTTCTTT. Amino acids: CASSAGTGPFEAFF.

This clonotype showed up just a few times. The rearrangement joins TRBV4-2 to TRBJ2-7; maybe TRBD1 (5 bases). V dropped 0 bases and J dropped 0 bases, with 12 bases sitting between them. CDR3 length equals 16 residues. CDR1 and CDR2 (germline): LGHNA, YNFKEQ. The CDR3 DNA follows: TGTGCCAGCAGCCAAGATAGGGGAAGTAGCTCCTACGAGCAGTACTTC. This encodes CASSQDRGSSSYEQYF.

The chain joins TRBV15 to TRBJ2-1; tentative D call: TRBD2 (5 bases). Germline V gene sequence: CDR1 LNHNV, CDR2 YYDKDF (reference sequence). V lost 1 base to trimming and J lost 5 bases, with 21 bases between them. The CDR3 contains 18 residues. CDR3 sequence: CATSRVPGRGLKDNEQFF. CDR3 in DNA: TGTGCCACCAGCAGAGTCCCGGGTCGCGGGCTAAAAGACAATGAGCAGTTCTTC.

The chain links TRBV6-1 to TRBJ1-6; D may be TRBD1 (5 bases). CDR1 and CDR2 from the germline V gene are MNHNS and SASEGT. The length of the CDR3 is 13 residues. V was clipped by 7 bases and J by 10 bases, with 14 bases between them. The CDR3 nucleotides read TGTGCCAGCACTAAAATGGGGGGATCACCCCTCCACTTT. Protein sequence: CASTKMGGSPLHF.

This clonotype was seen a handful of times. The rearrangement uses TRBV15 and TRBJ2-7; TRBD2 agrees at 13 bases. The CDR3 totals 22 residues. Losses at the gene ends were 0 bases for V and 3 bases for J; bases not matched to a gene: 20. Germline assignment: CDR1 LNHNV and CDR2 YYDKDF (reference sequence). The CDR3 nucleotides read TGTGCCACCAGCAGAGATACTAGCGGGAGGGCCGGTGGTTGGGCGGTCATCTACGAGCAGTACTTC. Translation gives CATSRDTSGRAGGWAVIYEQYF.

The rearrangement uses TRBV4-1 and TRBJ2-1; 8 bases agree with TRBD2. V lost 4 bases and J lost 8; bases outside the gene matches: 7. Germline V gene data show CDR1 as MGHRA and CDR2 as YSYEKL. This CDR3 has 14 amino acids. The CDR3 region is CASSREGAGDEQFF. CDR3 bases: TGCGCCAGCAGCCGGGAGGGAGCGGGGGATGAGCAGTTCTTC.

The table lists this clonotype with many counts. Its ends do not fully match the called genes, so a read error is possible. The chain links TRBV7-7 to TRBJ2-7; 9 nucleotides agree with TRBD1. Germline V CDR1 and CDR2: SSHAT, FNYEAQ (reference sequence). The CDR3 totals 15 residues. DNA of the CDR3: TGTGCTAGCAGCCGAGGACAGGGGAAGTCCTACGAGCAGTACTTC. Its protein product is CASSRGQGKSYEQYF.

This sequence joins TRBV7-3 and TRBJ2-1, with 9 bases aligning to TRBD2. Germline V CDR1 and CDR2: SGHTA, FQGTGA. J gave up 7 bases and V 1 base, and 5 bases lay outside the gene matches. This CDR3 has 15 amino acids. The CDR3 region has the DNA TGTGCCAGCAGCTTAATTGCGGGAGGGCCTAATGAGCAGTTCTTC. It is translated as CASSLIAGGPNEQFF.

This clonotype was observed a few times. The chain is built from TRBV2 and TRBJ2-7; D ambiguous. The CDR3 extends over 12 amino acids. V lost 6 bases, J lost 0 bases, and 6 bases lay in between. Per the germline V gene, CDR1 is SNHLY and CDR2 is FYNNEI. CDR3 bases: TGTGCCAGCAGCGGGCCCTCCTACGAGCAGTACTTC. Amino acids: CASSGPSYEQYF.

The DNA of the CDR3 is TGCAGTGCCACAGTTACAGGGAAAGGGACTGAAGCTTTCTTT. Its protein is CSATVTGKGTEAFF. The rearrangement joins TRBV20-1 to TRBJ1-1; D may be TRBD1 (6 bases). The germline V and J ends were trimmed by 6 bases and 5 bases, with 19 bases remaining between them. Per the germline V gene, CDR1 is DFQATT and CDR2 is SNEGSKA (reference sequence). This CDR3 spans 14 amino acids.

There are a few counts of this clonotype. This rearrangement joins TRBV5-5 to TRBJ2-1; a possible D gene is TRBD2 (6 bases). This CDR3 contains 13 residues. Germline V gives CDR1 SGHKS, CDR2 YYEKEE (reference sequence). V lost 5 bases to trimming and J lost 1 base, with 7 bases between them. The CDR3, as DNA: TGTGCCAGCAGGCTAGCGTCCTACAATGAGCAGTTCTTC. This sequence encodes CASRLASYNEQFF.

The table lists this clonotype with many counts. The genes are TRBV7-2 and TRBJ1-1; a weak D match, TRBD1 (5 bases). Trimming removed 1 base at V and 1 base at J, with 10 bases between. Germline V gene lookup returns CDR1 SGHTA and CDR2 FQGNSA. The CDR3 is 15 residues long. CDR3 amino acids: CASSLVQGKNTEAFF. The CDR3 DNA follows: TGTGCCAGCAGCTTAGTTCAGGGAAAGAACACTGAAGCTTTCTTT.

The V call is TRBV4-1, the J call TRBJ1-2; D may be TRBD1 (6 bases). Germline CDR1 is MGHRA and CDR2 is YSYEKL. V lost 3 bases and J 3 bases, leaving 23 bases between the germline ends. The CDR3 contains 18 residues. As DNA, the CDR3 is TGCGCCAGCAGCCACTTATTTGGGGGGCGGTTTGGGGACTATGGCTACACCTTC. Protein product: CASSHLFGGRFGDYGYTF.